A single sample gave rise to the 24 T cell receptor beta chains below, sequenced in a study of T cells in Graves' hyperthyroidism and ophthalmopathy. Researchers amplified the TCR beta CDR3 regions from RNA transcripts. An initial round of RT-PCR targeting the TCR CDR3 relied on the HTBI primer set. TCRdb analysed the multiplex PCR reads with MiXCR anew, one entry per CDR3 protein. The sample records roughly 580,000 distinct CDR3 sequences, under 60% being singletons. The sample consisted of peripheral blood or thyroid tissue (not recorded which). The source is a woman younger than 30 with Graves' hyperthyroidism.

The sample holds a few counts of this clonotype. This chain connects TRBV20-1 to TRBJ2-7; 7 nucleotides match TRBD2. After removal of 3 bases from V and 2 bases from J, the junction contained 10 bases not matched to a gene. The CDR3 is 15 amino acids. The V gene's germline CDR1 is DFQATT and CDR2 SNEGSKA (reference sequence). CDR3 region: CSARDLAGVTYEQYF. CDR3 nucleotides: TGCAGTGCTAGGGATTTAGCGGGCGTTACCTACGAGCAGTACTTC.

Worth noting for this clonotype: With a much larger clone just one base away, this may be a read error. The chain couples TRBV24-1 to TRBJ1-1; no clear D. Per the germline V gene, CDR1 is KGHDR and CDR2 is SFDVKD. CDR3 length: 16 amino acids. Trimming took 5 bases from V and 4 from J, leaving 19 bases between them. The CDR3 reads CATSVRRSGLSTEAFF. CDR3 DNA sequence: TGTGCCACCAGTGTTCGCAGGTCGGGATTGAGCACTGAAGCTTTCTTT.

This clonotype is a singleton in its sample. This chain joins TRBV20-1 and TRBJ2-5, with TRBD2 matching 9 bases. J lost 4 bases, V lost 1 base, and 7 bases had no gene match. From germline, CDR1 is DFQATT and CDR2 SNEGSKA (reference sequence). CDR3 size: 15 residues. This chain's CDR3 is CSARVTGTSRETQYF. The CDR3 bases are TGCAGTGCTAGAGTTACCGGGACTAGCCGAGAGACCCAGTACTTC.

This rearrangement joins TRBV7-8 to TRBJ1-3; perhaps TRBD1 as D (6 bases). The germline V gene encodes CDR1 SGHVS and CDR2 FQNEAQ. This CDR3 is 13 amino acids long. V dropped 5 bases and J dropped 6 bases, with 11 bases sitting between them. The CDR3 region is CASSRGVVNTIYF. DNA of the CDR3: TGTGCCAGCAGCAGGGGGGTCGTAAACACCATATATTTT.

The V call is TRBV10-3, the J call TRBJ1-2; D remains ambiguous. Germline V CDR1 and CDR2: ENHRY, SYGVKD. The CDR3 sequence is 15 residues long. V gave up 5 bases and J gave up 7 bases, with 20 bases separating them. Here the CDR3 reads CAISHQKSAEAGYTF. In DNA, the CDR3 is TGTGCCATCAGTCACCAGAAATCTGCGGAGGCTGGCTACACCTTC.

V is TRBV7-7 and J is TRBJ1-1, with 10 nucleotides matching TRBD1. The ends lost 5 bases at V and 4 bases at J; junction bases unmatched: 4. Germline CDR1 SSHAT, CDR2 FNYEAQ (reference sequence). There are 14 residues in the CDR3. CDR3 sequence reads: CASSEGTGATEAFF. The CDR3, as DNA: TGTGCCAGCAGCGAGGGGACAGGGGCCACTGAAGCTTTCTTT.

The gene calls are TRBV24-1 and TRBJ1-4; 9 nucleotides agree with TRBD1. CDR1 and CDR2 from the germline V gene are KGHDR and SFDVKD. CDR3 length: 16 residues. The V segment lost 9 bases and the J segment 10 bases; nucleotides outside the gene matches: 17. The CDR3 loop is CATPPRTGVFGGKLFF. The DNA for the CDR3 is TGTGCCACCCCTCCTAGGACAGGGGTCTTCGGTGGAAAACTGTTTTTT.

A few counts support this clonotype. The gene calls are TRBV24-1 and TRBJ2-2; TRBD1 might be the D (5 bases). Germline V lookup: CDR1 KGHDR, CDR2 SFDVKD. This CDR3 has 17 amino acids. Trimming stripped 2 bases from V and 0 bases from J, with 12 bases between. The chain's CDR3 is CATSDSWTLTNTGELFF. DNA for the CDR3: TGTGCCACCAGTGATTCATGGACACTAACGAACACCGGGGAGCTGTTTTTT.

To note about this clonotype: A read error may account for a junction end that differs from germline. The chain uses TRBV7-9 and TRBJ1-6; D unresolved. The germline gives CDR1 SEHNR, CDR2 FQNEAQ (reference sequence). CDR3 length: 12 residues. The CDR3 nucleotides are TGTTCCAGCAGCTTAGGTCATTCACCCCTCCACTTT. Translated: CSSSLGHSPLHF.

As concerns this clonotype: One base away lies a much larger clone, so this may be a sequencing read error. J is TRBJ2-5 and V is TRBV24-1, with D possibly being TRBD1 or TRBD2 (5 bases each). Germline V gene lookup returns CDR1 KGHDR and CDR2 SFDVKD. The CDR3 sequence is 15 residues long. CDR3 DNA: TGTGCCGCCAGTGATCCTTTTGAGGGGACAGAGACCCAGTACTTC. Translation gives CAASDPFEGTETQYF.

The chain links TRBV5-1 to TRBJ2-7, with TRBD1 matching 9 bases. Germline CDR1 SGHRS, CDR2 YFSETQ. The CDR3 is made up of 15 amino acids. After removal of 4 bases from V and 5 bases from J, the junction contained 10 bases not matched to a gene. The CDR3 is CASSPGQGWKNEQYF. The DNA of the CDR3 is TGCGCCAGCAGCCCTGGACAGGGGTGGAAAAACGAGCAGTACTTC.

The V call is TRBV20-1, the J call TRBJ2-7; 7 bases are shared with TRBD2. Germline loops: CDR1 DFQATT, CDR2 SNEGSKA (reference sequence). Germline trimming cut 3 bases from V and 9 bases from J; bases unmatched to any gene: 11. The length of the CDR3 is 13 residues. The CDR3 DNA is TGCAGTGCTAGGCCCAGCGGGACGGGAGGGCAGTACTTC. Protein sequence: CSARPSGTGGQYF.

This clonotype was detected many times. The chain recombines TRBV2 with TRBJ1-6; no firm D call. Trimming shortened V by 9 bases and J by 9 bases, and 18 bases separated the two germline ends. CDR3 length: 14 residues. Germline-derived CDR1 and CDR2 are SNHLY and FYNNEI. The CDR3 coding sequence is TGTGCCAGTGGACGAGCGGGGTTCGGTTCACCCCTCCACTTT. It codes for CASGRAGFGSPLHF.

V and J are TRBV12-3 or TRBV12-4 and TRBJ2-7; the match to TRBD2 covers 7 bases. CDR3 length: 16 amino acids. V shed 4 bases, J shed 2 bases, and the junction held 11 bases outside the gene matches. The CDR3 coding sequence is TGTGCCAGCAGTTCCACGGGTAGCGGGTCAACCTACGAGCAGTACTTC. Amino acids: CASSSTGSGSTYEQYF.

The chain is built from TRBV24-1 and TRBJ1-1; D gene ambiguous. Trimming pared 11 bases from V and 3 bases from J, leaving 18 bases between. Germline lookup yields CDR1 KGHDR and CDR2 SFDVKD. The CDR3 extends over 14 amino acids. The CDR3 DNA reads as TGTGCCAGCCGTTCTAGAACCGGGGACACTGAAGCTTTCTTT. As protein: CASRSRTGDTEAFF.

This clonotype was seen only once. V gene TRBV19 combines with J gene TRBJ1-1; 9 bases line up with TRBD1. Germline assignment: CDR1 LNHDA and CDR2 SQIVND (reference sequence). V shed 2 bases, J shed 1 base, and the junction held 17 bases outside the gene matches. This CDR3 comprises 20 residues. The CDR3 region is CASSIPLSAQGAKGNTEAFF. The CDR3 region has the DNA TGTGCCAGTAGTATACCCCTATCTGCACAGGGGGCTAAGGGGAACACTGAAGCTTTCTTT.

This chain connects TRBV7-2 to TRBJ2-5; 8 bases line up with TRBD1. Germline V gene data show CDR1 as SGHTA and CDR2 as FQGNSA. This CDR3 has 15 residues. J lost 5 bases, V lost 0 bases, and 5 bases had no gene match. This CDR3 reads CASSLADRAGETQYF. CDR3 bases: TGTGCCAGCAGCTTAGCGGACAGGGCGGGGGAGACCCAGTACTTC.

This clonotype was counted many times. The V gene is TRBV18, the J gene TRBJ2-7, with D possibly being TRBD2 (6 bases). The V gene lost 3 bases and the J gene lost 7 bases, with 13 bases spanning the gap. CDR3 size: 13 residues. Germline-derived CDR1 and CDR2 are KGHSH and LQKENI. The CDR3 DNA sequence: TGTGCCAGCTCACCTGGGACCGCGGGGGAGCAGTACTTC. This translates into CASSPGTAGEQYF.

On this clonotype itself: Because it lacks the conserved phenylalanine or tryptophan at the end, this CDR3 is likely a read error. The V and J genes are TRBV29-1 and TRBJ1-1; perhaps TRBD1 as D (5 bases). The V end lost 3 bases, the J end lost 5 bases, and 10 bases lay between the germline ends. Germline lookup yields CDR1 SQVTM and CDR2 ANQGSEA. This CDR3 is 12 amino acids long. The DNA of the CDR3 is TGCAGCGTTGAGGGGGGGGGTACTGAAGCTTTCCTT. Encoded protein: CSVEGGGTEAFL.

This clonotype was detected many times. One end of the junction does not line up with germline, which may come from a read error. The chain carries TRBV29-1 and TRBJ2-7; 13 nucleotides match TRBD2. CDR1 is SQVTM, CDR2 ANQGSEA, per germline. This CDR3 comprises 15 residues. The CDR3: CSVEAQTSGRPSLSF. For the CDR3, the DNA is TGCAGCGTCGAAGCACAGACTAGCGGGAGGCCGAGTCTGTCCTTC.

In this sample, this clonotype turned up many times. The J gene is TRBJ1-5, the V gene TRBV15; the D is unclear. Trimming shortened V by 3 bases and J by 7 bases, and 7 bases separated the two germline ends. The CDR3 length is 12 residues. Germline-derived CDR1 and CDR2 are LNHNV and YYDKDF (reference sequence). The chain's CDR3 is CATSRDRQPQHF. In DNA form, the CDR3 reads TGTGCCACCAGCAGGGATAGGCAGCCCCAGCATTTT.

A single count supports this clonotype. This may be a read error: a much more frequent sequence differs by one nucleotide. The chain is built from TRBV7-9 and TRBJ1-1; D is ambiguous. Germline V CDR1 and CDR2: SEHNR, FQNEAQ (reference sequence). The CDR3 has 12 residues. In nucleotides, the CDR3 is TGTGCCAGCAGGGCACAGAACGCTGAAGCTTTCTTT. It encodes CASRAQNAEAFF.

The chain is built from TRBV6-1 and TRBJ1-1; D remains ambiguous. In germline, CDR1 is MNHNS, CDR2 SASEGT. This CDR3 contains 13 residues. V shed 6 bases and J shed 4 bases, with 12 bases lying between them. In nucleotides, the CDR3 is TGTGCCAGCAGACTTAGGGTAACCACTGAAGCTTTCTTT. Its protein is CASRLRVTTEAFF.

The V gene is TRBV24-1, the J gene TRBJ2-7, with 10 bases matching TRBD1. Germline-derived CDR1 and CDR2 are KGHDR and SFDVKD. This CDR3 comprises 16 residues. V lost 4 bases and J lost 4; bases outside the gene matches: 9. This CDR3 reads CATSEPGQGIGYEQYF. The CDR3 bases are TGTGCCACCAGTGAACCGGGACAGGGGATCGGGTACGAGCAGTACTTC.